This T cell receptor beta chain was found in a study of PD-1 blockade in classical Hodgkin lymphoma. All trial patients relapsed after autologous stem cell transplantation. Patients' outcomes at their best amounted to complete response, partial response or progressive disease. Generated by immunoSEQ multiplex PCR, the TCRdb table keeps only in-frame clones and is missing some. The table lists about 43,000 clones, 73% of them singletons, with about 10% in the top ten. The CDR3 length is 13 residues. Trimming removed 6 bases from V and 2 bases from J; junction bases left unmatched: 3. Germline V CDR1 and CDR2: MDHEN, SYDVKM.

The sequencing used peripheral blood mononuclear cells (PBMCs), collected at baseline. The rearrangement joins TRBV28 to TRBJ1-2; the match to TRBD1 covers 7 bases. This receptor was identified in a human donor with classical Hodgkin lymphoma. CDR3 in amino acids: CASRQGQNYGYTF. The CDR3 DNA is TGTGCCAGCAGACAGGGGCAGAACTATGGCTACACCTTC.